Each of the 5 T cell receptor beta chains below was sequenced from the same sample in a study of T cell repertoires in cytomegalovirus infection. In TCRdb, the reads were re-called with MiXCR into one record per CDR3 protein. This table has approximately 250,000 distinct CDR3 sequences, approximately 13% appearing once. The sample was PBMCs. Every receptor here comes from a human donor in good health (CMV status not recorded). Some clones in this sample may be carry-over from other donors' samples.

This clonotype was seen at least ten times. This chain links TRBV4-2 with TRBJ2-1; D might be TRBD2 (5 bases). CDR3 size: 15 residues. Deletions cut 3 bases from V and 5 bases from J, with 14 bases between. The germline CDR1 and CDR2 sequences are LGHNA and YNFKEQ. As DNA, the CDR3 is TGTGCCAGCAGCCAGGACTGGGATGTTGACAATGAGCAGTTCTTC. Translated, it gives CASSQDWDVDNEQFF.

The rearrangement links TRBV10-3 to TRBJ2-7; 9 nucleotides match TRBD1. The CDR3 sequence is 15 residues long. Germline CDR1 is ENHRY and CDR2 is SYGVKD. The V segment lost 2 bases and the J segment 2 bases; nucleotides outside the gene matches: 4. The DNA for the CDR3 is TGTGCCATCAGTGAGCGACAGGGGGGAGCCTACGAGCAGTACTTC. Translating gives CAISERQGGAYEQYF.

The genes are TRBV5-4 and TRBJ2-4, with D perhaps matching TRBD2 (6 bases). The germline gives CDR1 SGHNT, CDR2 YYREEE (reference sequence). V lost 0 bases, J lost 9 bases, and 13 bases lay in between. CDR3 size: 14 residues. The CDR3 region has the DNA TGTGCCAGCAGCTTGGGGACTATGCAGGGCATTCAGTACTTC. Residues: CASSLGTMQGIQYF.

The CDR3 sequence is CASSQDEGYTF. In DNA, the CDR3 is TGTGCCAGCTCTCAGGATGAAGGCTACACCTTC. The chain uses TRBV18 and TRBJ1-2; no firm D call. The CDR3 is 11 residues long. Germline CDR1 KGHSH, CDR2 LQKENI. V dropped 6 bases and J dropped 8 bases, with 10 bases sitting between them.

There are a few counts of this clonotype. The V gene is TRBV20-1, the J gene TRBJ2-1; D perhaps matches TRBD2 (6 bases). With 3 bases removed from V and 9 bases from J, the gap between germline ends came to 15 bases. There are 13 residues in the CDR3. From germline, CDR1 is DFQATT and CDR2 SNEGSKA (reference sequence). The CDR3 reads CSASGSQTGEQFF. In nucleotides, the CDR3 is TGCAGTGCTAGCGGGAGCCAGACCGGTGAGCAGTTCTTC.